These 22 T cell receptor beta chains originate from one sample sequenced in a study of shared clonotypes between healthy human individuals. Sequenced by immunoSEQ multiplex PCR; TCRdb stores in-frame clones only, minus some. The sample carries roughly 490,000 clones, roughly 78% recorded once. The material sequenced was PBMCs. The receptors shown here come from a woman between 35 and 50 years old in good health. Some clones in this sample may be carry-over from other donors' samples.

The chain uses TRBV5-8 and TRBJ2-1; 9 bases fit TRBD2. The CDR3 consists of 15 residues. The germline V gene has CDR1 SGHTS and CDR2 YDEGEE. Trimming cost V 5 bases and J 4 bases; bases outside gene matches: 7. The CDR3 coding sequence is TGTGCCAGCAGTTACCAGCGGGAGGCTTACAATGAGCAGTTCTTC. Protein sequence: CASSYQREAYNEQFF. The variable domain in full, completed from reference TRBV5-8 and TRBJ2-1, reads EAGVTQSPTHLIKTRGQQATLRCSPISGHTSVYWYQQALGLGLQFLLWYDEGEERNRGNFPPRFSGRQFPNYSSELNVNALELEDSALYLCASSYQREAYNEQFFGPGTRLTVL.

V is TRBV10-3 and J is TRBJ2-7; possible D gene TRBD2, 5 bases. There are 13 residues in the CDR3. Germline CDR1 ENHRY, CDR2 SYGVKD. V was trimmed by 0 bases and J by 12 bases, leaving 15 bases between them. The CDR3 sequence: CAISESEVLGPYF. In nucleotides, the CDR3 is TGTGCCATCAGTGAGTCGGAGGTCCTCGGCCCGTACTTC.

CDR3 amino acids: CASSQEGQGNYGYTF. As DNA, the CDR3 is TGTGCCAGCAGCCAAGAAGGACAGGGTAACTATGGCTACACCTTC. The J gene is TRBJ1-2, the V gene TRBV4-2; TRBD1 matches at 8 bases. Germline trimming cut 0 bases from V and 1 base from J; bases unmatched to any gene: 1. The germline gives CDR1 LGHNA, CDR2 YNFKEQ. This CDR3 has 15 residues.

The chain joins TRBV19 to TRBJ2-7; maybe TRBD1 (6 bases). Per the germline V gene, CDR1 is LNHDA and CDR2 is SQIVND (reference sequence). CDR3 length equals 15 residues. The germline V and J ends were trimmed by 6 bases and 1 base, with 16 bases remaining between them. CDR3 DNA: TGTGCCAGTAGAACCAGGGGATTAGGGTCCTACGAGCAGTACTTC. Its protein is CASRTRGLGSYEQYF.

This clone was seen a single time. The chain links TRBV11-1 to TRBJ2-7; a weak D match, TRBD2 (5 bases). Germline values: CDR1 SGHAT, CDR2 FQDESV (reference sequence). The CDR3 is 15 residues long. Trimming stripped 2 bases from V and 3 bases from J, with 14 bases between. The CDR3 loop is CASSLLGVPSYEQYF. The CDR3 DNA reads as TGTGCCAGCAGCTTACTCGGGGTCCCGAGCTACGAGCAGTACTTC.

The chain couples TRBV5-1 to TRBJ2-4; D remains unclear. Germline CDR1 and CDR2: SGHRS and YFSETQ. Trimming removed 1 base from V and 1 base from J, with 6 bases in between. The CDR3 runs to 14 residues. For the CDR3, the DNA is TGCGCCAGCAGCTTGAGCTTCGCCAAAAACATTCAGTACTTC. Translated, it gives CASSLSFAKNIQYF. Full variable domain (outside the CDR3, taken from reference TRBV5-1 and TRBJ2-4): KAGVTQTPRYLIKTRGQQVTLSCSPISGHRSVSWYQQTPGQGLQFLFEYFSETQRNKGNFPGRFSGRQFSNSRSEMNVSTLELGDSALYLCASSLSFAKNIQYFGAGTRLSVL.

This chain connects TRBV18 to TRBJ2-3, with 8 bases aligning to TRBD2. This CDR3 has 15 amino acids. Trimming cost V 6 bases and J 3 bases; bases outside gene matches: 8. Germline V gene data show CDR1 as KGHSH and CDR2 as LQKENI. This CDR3 reads CASSPASGRTDTQYF. DNA of the CDR3: TGTGCCAGCTCGCCAGCCAGCGGGAGAACAGATACGCAGTATTTT.

The chain links TRBV15 to TRBJ2-5, with 7 bases lining up with TRBD2. The CDR3 is 15 amino acids. The germline CDR1 and CDR2 sequences are LNHNV and YYDKDF (reference sequence). The junction had 8 bases not matched to a gene; V was cut back by 0 bases and J by 7 bases. CDR3 nucleotide sequence: TGTGCCACCAGCAGAGATCGCCTAGCGGTGGGGACCCAGTACTTC. Translation: CATSRDRLAVGTQYF.

The chain recombines TRBV6-5 with TRBJ1-1; 9 bases map to TRBD1. V lost 2 bases, J lost 5 bases, and 3 bases stayed unmatched. Germline values: CDR1 MNHEY, CDR2 SVGAGI. The CDR3 spans 14 residues. Written as DNA, the CDR3 is TGTGCCAGCAGTTACGGGACAGGGTTAACTGAAGCTTTCTTT. Translated: CASSYGTGLTEAFF.

V gene TRBV19 combines with J gene TRBJ2-7; 8 bases match TRBD1. Trimming cost V 0 bases and J 2 bases; bases outside gene matches: 3. The CDR3 runs 15 residues. From germline, CDR1 is LNHDA and CDR2 SQIVND (reference sequence). The DNA of the CDR3 is TGTGCCAGTAGTATAGATGCAGGGGGCACCTACGAGCAGTACTTC. As protein: CASSIDAGGTYEQYF. Full variable domain (missing parts from reference TRBV19 and TRBJ2-7): DGGITQSPKYLFRKEGQNVTLSCEQNLNHDAMYWYRQDPGQGLRLIYYSQIVNDFQKGDIAEGYSVSREKKESFPLTVTSAQKNPTAFYLCASSIDAGGTYEQYFGPGTRLTVT.

This clone appeared a single time. The rearrangement links TRBV30 to TRBJ1-1; TRBD1 is a possible D gene (5 bases). V was cut by 3 bases and J by 1 base, with 9 bases left in between. The germline V gene has CDR1 GTSNPN and CDR2 SVGIG (reference sequence). This CDR3 spans 13 amino acids. DNA for the CDR3: TGTGCCTGGAGGGGACTACCGAACACTGAAGCTTTCTTT. It is translated as CAWRGLPNTEAFF.

The V gene is TRBV7-8, the J gene TRBJ2-1; a possible D gene is TRBD2 (5 bases). Trimming left V 4 bases short and J 4 bases short, with 14 bases between. Germline V gene lookup returns CDR1 SGHVS and CDR2 FQNEAQ. CDR3 length: 15 amino acids. CDR3 sequence: CASSSGLTGYNEQFF. In nucleotides, the CDR3 is TGTGCCAGCAGCTCTGGTCTAACGGGGTACAATGAGCAGTTCTTC.

Comment on this clone: At one boundary the junction diverges from the germline segment, which might be a read error. The chain couples TRBV7-7 to TRBJ2-5; D is possibly TRBD2 (6 bases). Looked up from germline, CDR1 is SSHAT and CDR2 is FNYEAQ (reference sequence). The CDR3 is made up of 15 amino acids. In nucleotides, the CDR3 is TGTGCTAGCAGCTCCAGGGCCGGAGGGGTAGAGACCCAGTACTTC. Translated: CASSSRAGGVETQYF.

The gene calls are TRBV2 and TRBJ2-2, with TRBD1 matching over 7 bases. V gave up 6 bases and J gave up 4 bases; unmatched junction bases: 5. CDR1 and CDR2 from the germline V gene are SNHLY and FYNNEI. CDR3 length: 14 amino acids. Here the CDR3 reads CASSGDRSTGELFF. In DNA, the CDR3 is TGTGCCAGCAGCGGGGACAGATCCACCGGGGAGCTGTTTTTT.

This sequence joins TRBV19 and TRBJ2-3; D might be TRBD1 (6 bases). Looked up from germline, CDR1 is LNHDA and CDR2 is SQIVND (reference sequence). CDR3 size: 14 residues. V lost 3 bases to trimming and J lost 4 bases, with 11 bases between them. For the CDR3, the DNA is TGTGCCAGTAGTATGCACAGGGCCGCAGATACGCAGTATTTT. Amino acid sequence: CASSMHRAADTQYF. The full variable domain, in which reference TRBV19 and TRBJ2-3 provide the parts outside the CDR3, is DGGITQSPKYLFRKEGQNVTLSCEQNLNHDAMYWYRQDPGQGLRLIYYSQIVNDFQKGDIAEGYSVSREKKESFPLTVTSAQKNPTAFYLCASSMHRAADTQYFGPGTRLTVL.

The chain recombines TRBV29-1 with TRBJ2-3, with 9 bases aligning to TRBD2. V shed 3 bases, J shed 2 bases, and the junction held 6 bases outside the gene matches. The CDR3 spans 15 residues. The germline CDR1 and CDR2 sequences are SQVTM and ANQGSEA. CDR3 bases: TGCAGCGTTGAGGGGCTAGCGGGGACCACAGATACGCAGTATTTT. Protein: CSVEGLAGTTDTQYF.

The chain uses TRBV27 and TRBJ2-7; TRBD1 agrees at 11 bases. Germline V gene data show CDR1 as MNHEY and CDR2 as SMNVEV (reference sequence). This CDR3 contains 16 residues. V lost 5 bases, J lost 2 bases, and 8 bases stayed unmatched. The CDR3, as DNA: TGTGCCAGCAGTCCAACGGACAGGGGGCGCCCCTACGAGCAGTACTTC. The encoded protein is CASSPTDRGRPYEQYF.

The rearrangement joins TRBV18 to TRBJ2-1; D is unresolved. The V end was cut by 4 bases, the J end by 4 bases, with 8 bases between. The CDR3 has 13 residues. Germline assignment: CDR1 KGHSH and CDR2 LQKENI. Here the CDR3 DNA reads TGTGCCAGCTCACTTGGGCCGTACAATGAGCAGTTCTTC. Amino acid sequence: CASSLGPYNEQFF.

The V and J genes are TRBV2 and TRBJ2-7, with TRBD2 matching 10 bases. Looked up from germline, CDR1 is SNHLY and CDR2 is FYNNEI. With V trimmed by 10 bases and J by 5 bases, 11 bases remained unmatched. The CDR3 covers 14 residues. DNA of the CDR3: TGTGCCATAAGACCTAGCGGGAGAGGTAACGAGCAGTACTTC. Translated: CAIRPSGRGNEQYF.

The rearrangement joins TRBV14 to TRBJ2-7; 8 nucleotides line up with TRBD2. This CDR3 is built from 15 residues. CDR1 and CDR2 (germline): SGHDN, FVKESK. The junction had 11 bases not matched to a gene; V was cut back by 4 bases and J by 6 bases. CDR3 nucleotide sequence: TGTGCCAGCAGCCCCCGGGGGGCGGGAGGCTTCGAGCAGTACTTC. Protein: CASSPRGAGGFEQYF.

Details on this clone: Different DNA sequences within this sample yield the same CDR3. This chain joins TRBV14 and TRBJ2-5; 8 bases are shared with TRBD1. V trimming: 1 base; J trimming: 4 bases; junction bases outside the gene matches: 2. Germline lookup yields CDR1 SGHDN and CDR2 FVKESK. This CDR3 is 14 amino acids long. This CDR3 reads CASSQAQGGETQYF. The DNA for the CDR3 is TGTGCCAGCAGCCAAGCACAGGGGGGAGAGACCCAGTACTTC.

Only a few counts were recorded for this clone. The chain employs TRBV7-9 and TRBJ2-3; TRBD2 is a possible D gene (6 bases). Trimming shortened V by 0 bases and J by 5 bases, and 21 bases separated the two germline ends. This CDR3 comprises 18 residues. Germline V CDR1 and CDR2: SEHNR, FQNEAQ (reference sequence). The CDR3 DNA is TGTGCCAGCAGCTTAGCCTTCGGCCGCGGGCGGGAAATAGATACGCAGTATTTT. It is translated as CASSLAFGRGREIDTQYF.